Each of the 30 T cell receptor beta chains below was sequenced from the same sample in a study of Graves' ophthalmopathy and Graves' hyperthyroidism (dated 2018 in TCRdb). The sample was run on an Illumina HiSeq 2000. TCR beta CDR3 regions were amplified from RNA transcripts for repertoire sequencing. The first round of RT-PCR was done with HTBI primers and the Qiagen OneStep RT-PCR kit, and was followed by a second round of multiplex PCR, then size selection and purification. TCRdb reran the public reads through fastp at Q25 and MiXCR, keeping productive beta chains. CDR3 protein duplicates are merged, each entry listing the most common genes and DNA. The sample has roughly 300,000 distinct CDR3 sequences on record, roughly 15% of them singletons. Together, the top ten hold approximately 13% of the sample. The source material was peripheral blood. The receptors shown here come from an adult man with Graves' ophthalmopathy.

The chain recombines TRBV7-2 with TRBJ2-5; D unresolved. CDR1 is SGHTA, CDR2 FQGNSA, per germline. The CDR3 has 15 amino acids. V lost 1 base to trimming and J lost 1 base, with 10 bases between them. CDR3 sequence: CASSLDVTFQETQYF. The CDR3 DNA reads TGTGCCAGCAGCTTAGATGTAACTTTCCAAGAGACCCAGTACTTC.

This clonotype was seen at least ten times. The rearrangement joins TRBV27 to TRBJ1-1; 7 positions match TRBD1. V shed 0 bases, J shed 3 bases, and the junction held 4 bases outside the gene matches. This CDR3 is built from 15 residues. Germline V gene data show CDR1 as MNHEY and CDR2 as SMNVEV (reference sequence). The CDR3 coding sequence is TGTGCCAGCAGTTTATCAGGGGGCTTGTACACTGAAGCTTTCTTT. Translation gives CASSLSGGLYTEAFF.

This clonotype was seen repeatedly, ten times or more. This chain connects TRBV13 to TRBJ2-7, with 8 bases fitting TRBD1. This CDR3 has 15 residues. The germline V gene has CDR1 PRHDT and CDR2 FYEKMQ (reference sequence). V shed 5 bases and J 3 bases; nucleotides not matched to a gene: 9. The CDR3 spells CASSPQGAPDYEQYF. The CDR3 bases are TGTGCCAGCAGCCCCCAGGGGGCCCCTGACTACGAGCAGTACTTC.

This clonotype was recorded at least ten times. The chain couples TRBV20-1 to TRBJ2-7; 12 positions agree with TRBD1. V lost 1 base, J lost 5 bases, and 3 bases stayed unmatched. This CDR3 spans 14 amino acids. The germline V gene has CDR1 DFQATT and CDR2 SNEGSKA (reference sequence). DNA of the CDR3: TGCAGTGCTAGAGCCGGGACAGGGGGCCACGAGCAGTACTTC. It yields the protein CSARAGTGGHEQYF.

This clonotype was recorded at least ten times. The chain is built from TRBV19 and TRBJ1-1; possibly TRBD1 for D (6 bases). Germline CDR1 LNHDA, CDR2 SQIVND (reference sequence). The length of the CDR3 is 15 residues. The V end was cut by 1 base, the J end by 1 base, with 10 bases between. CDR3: CASSIGHRENTEAFF. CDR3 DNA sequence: TGTGCCAGTAGTATAGGTCACAGGGAGAACACTGAAGCTTTCTTT.

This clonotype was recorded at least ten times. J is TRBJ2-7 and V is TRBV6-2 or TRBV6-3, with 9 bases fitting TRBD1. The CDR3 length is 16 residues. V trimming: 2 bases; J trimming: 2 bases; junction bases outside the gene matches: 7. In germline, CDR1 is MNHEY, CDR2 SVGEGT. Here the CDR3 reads CASSYGTGKRTYEQYF. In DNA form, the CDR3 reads TGTGCCAGCAGTTACGGGACAGGGAAAAGAACCTACGAGCAGTACTTC.

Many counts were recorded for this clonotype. Here the CDR3 DNA reads TGTGCCAGCAAGGTGCAGGGGGACTCCTATAATTCACCCCTCCACTTT. Amino acids: CASKVQGDSYNSPLHF. The genes are TRBV11-2 and TRBJ1-6; 7 bases are a match to TRBD1. Trimming took 7 bases from V and 0 from J; bases not matched to a gene: 6. The length of the CDR3 is 16 residues. CDR1 SGHAT and CDR2 FQNNGV come from the germline V gene. The complete variable domain, with remaining parts taken from reference TRBV11-2 and TRBJ1-6, reads EAGVAQSPRYKIIEKRQSVAFWCNPISGHATLYWYQQILGQGPKLLIQFQNNGVVDDSQLPKDRFSAERLKGVDSTLKIQPAKLEDSAVYLCASKVQGDSYNSPLHFGNGTRLTVT.

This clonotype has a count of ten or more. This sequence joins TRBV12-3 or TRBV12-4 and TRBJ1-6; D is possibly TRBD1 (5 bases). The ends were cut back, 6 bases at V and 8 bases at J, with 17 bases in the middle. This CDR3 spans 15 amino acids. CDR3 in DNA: TGTGCCAGCAGGGCCGAGGAGGGGCTGCATTCACCCCTCCACTTT. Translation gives CASRAEEGLHSPLHF.

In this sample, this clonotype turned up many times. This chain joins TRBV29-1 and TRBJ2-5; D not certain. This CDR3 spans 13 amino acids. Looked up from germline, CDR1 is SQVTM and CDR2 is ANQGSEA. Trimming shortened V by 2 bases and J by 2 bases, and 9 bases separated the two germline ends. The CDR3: CSVEWPTQETQYF. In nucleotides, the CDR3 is TGCAGCGTTGAATGGCCTACACAAGAGACCCAGTACTTC.

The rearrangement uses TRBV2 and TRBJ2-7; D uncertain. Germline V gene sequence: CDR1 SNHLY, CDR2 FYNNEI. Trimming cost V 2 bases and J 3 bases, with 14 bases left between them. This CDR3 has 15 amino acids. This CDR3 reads CASSERASPLYEQYF. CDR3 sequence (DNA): TGTGCCAGCAGTGAACGGGCCAGCCCCCTCTACGAGCAGTACTTC.

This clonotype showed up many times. The CDR3 nucleotides are TGCAGTGCCCCGCAGGCGCAAGAGACCCAGTACTTC. It specifies CSAPQAQETQYF. The chain recombines TRBV20-1 with TRBJ2-5; D is ambiguous. The germline V and J ends were trimmed by 6 bases and 2 bases, with 10 bases remaining between them. CDR3 length: 12 amino acids. Germline V lookup: CDR1 DFQATT, CDR2 SNEGSKA (reference sequence).

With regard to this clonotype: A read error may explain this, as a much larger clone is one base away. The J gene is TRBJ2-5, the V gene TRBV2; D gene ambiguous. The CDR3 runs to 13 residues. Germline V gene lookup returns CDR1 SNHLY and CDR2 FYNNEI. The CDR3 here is CASSPLVEETQDF. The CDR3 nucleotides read TGTGCCAGCAGCCCCCTCGTGGAAGAGACCCAGGACTTC.

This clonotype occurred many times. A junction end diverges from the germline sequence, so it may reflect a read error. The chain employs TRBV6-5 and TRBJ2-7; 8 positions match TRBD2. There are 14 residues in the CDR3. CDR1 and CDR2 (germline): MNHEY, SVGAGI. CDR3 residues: CAGSYRTSLSEQYF. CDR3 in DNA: TGTGCCGGCAGTTACAGGACTAGCCTCTCCGAGCAGTACTTC.

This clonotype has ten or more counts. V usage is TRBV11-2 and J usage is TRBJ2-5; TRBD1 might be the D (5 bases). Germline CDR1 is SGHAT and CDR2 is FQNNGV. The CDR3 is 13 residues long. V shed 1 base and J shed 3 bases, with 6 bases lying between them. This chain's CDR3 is CASSLAREETQYF. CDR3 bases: TGTGCCAGCAGCTTAGCCAGGGAAGAGACCCAGTACTTC.

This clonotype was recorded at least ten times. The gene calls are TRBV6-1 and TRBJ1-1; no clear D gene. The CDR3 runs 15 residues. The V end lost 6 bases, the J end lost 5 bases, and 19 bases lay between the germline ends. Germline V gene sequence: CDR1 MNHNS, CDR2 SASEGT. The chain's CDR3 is CASSPTGRMLTEAFF. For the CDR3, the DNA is TGTGCCAGCAGCCCGACGGGCCGTATGCTAACTGAAGCTTTCTTT.

The CDR3 region is CASSQGPRMYYGYTF. The CDR3 DNA sequence: TGTGCCAGCAGCCAGGGACCGCGGATGTACTATGGCTACACCTTC. The chain combines TRBV11-3 with TRBJ1-2; weak D call: TRBD1 (5 bases). The CDR3 consists of 15 residues. Germline V gene data show CDR1 as SGHNT and CDR2 as YENEEA. Deletions cut 5 bases from V and 3 bases from J, with 16 bases between.

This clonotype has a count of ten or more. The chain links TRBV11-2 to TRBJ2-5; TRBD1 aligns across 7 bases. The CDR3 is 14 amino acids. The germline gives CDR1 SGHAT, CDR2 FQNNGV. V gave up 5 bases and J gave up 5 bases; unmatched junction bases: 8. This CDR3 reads CASSKRQGTETQYF. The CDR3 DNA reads TGTGCCAGCAGCAAACGACAGGGTACGGAGACCCAGTACTTC.

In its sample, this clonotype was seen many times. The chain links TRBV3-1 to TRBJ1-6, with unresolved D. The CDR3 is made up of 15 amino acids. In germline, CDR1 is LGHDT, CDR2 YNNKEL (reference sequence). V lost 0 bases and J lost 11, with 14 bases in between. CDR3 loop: CASSQESASWAPLHF. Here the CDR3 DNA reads TGTGCCAGCAGCCAAGAGTCCGCTTCTTGGGCACCCCTCCACTTT.

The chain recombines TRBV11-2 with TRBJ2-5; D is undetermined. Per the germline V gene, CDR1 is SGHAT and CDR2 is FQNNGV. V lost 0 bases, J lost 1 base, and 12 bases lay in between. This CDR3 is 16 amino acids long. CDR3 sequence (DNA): TGTGCCAGCAGCTTAGAAGGTGGAGCGTCCCAAGAGACCCAGTACTTC. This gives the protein CASSLEGGASQETQYF. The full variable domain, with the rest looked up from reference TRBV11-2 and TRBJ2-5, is EAGVAQSPRYKIIEKRQSVAFWCNPISGHATLYWYQQILGQGPKLLIQFQNNGVVDDSQLPKDRFSAERLKGVDSTLKIQPAKLEDSAVYLCASSLEGGASQETQYFGPGTRLLVL.

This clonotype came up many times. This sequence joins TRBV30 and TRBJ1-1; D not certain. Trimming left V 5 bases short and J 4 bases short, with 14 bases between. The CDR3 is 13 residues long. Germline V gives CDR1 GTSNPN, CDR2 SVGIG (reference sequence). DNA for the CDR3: TGTGCCTGGGGAGGAGGGAGGGTCACTGAAGCTTTCTTT. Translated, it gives CAWGGGRVTEAFF.

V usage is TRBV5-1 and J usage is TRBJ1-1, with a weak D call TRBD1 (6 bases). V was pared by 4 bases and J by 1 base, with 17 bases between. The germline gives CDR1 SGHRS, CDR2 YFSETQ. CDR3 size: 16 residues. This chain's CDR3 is CASSPNLDRRNTEAFF. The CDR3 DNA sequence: TGCGCCAGCAGCCCGAACCTCGACAGGAGGAACACTGAAGCTTTCTTT.

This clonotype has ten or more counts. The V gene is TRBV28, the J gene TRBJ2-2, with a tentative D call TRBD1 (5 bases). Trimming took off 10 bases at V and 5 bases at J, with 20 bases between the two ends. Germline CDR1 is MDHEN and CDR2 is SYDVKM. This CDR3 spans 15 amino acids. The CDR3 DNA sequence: TGTGCCACCTCCGATTGGCAGGGAAGGACCGGGGAGCTGTTTTTT. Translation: CATSDWQGRTGELFF.

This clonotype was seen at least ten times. Written as DNA, the CDR3 is TGTGCCATCAGTGAGAGGGGGAACACTGAAGCTTTCTTT. This gives the protein CAISERGNTEAFF. This chain uses TRBV10-3 with TRBJ1-1, with D possibly TRBD1 on 5 matching bases. V lost 2 bases and J 1 base, leaving 5 bases between the germline ends. CDR3 length: 13 amino acids. Germline V gene lookup returns CDR1 ENHRY and CDR2 SYGVKD.

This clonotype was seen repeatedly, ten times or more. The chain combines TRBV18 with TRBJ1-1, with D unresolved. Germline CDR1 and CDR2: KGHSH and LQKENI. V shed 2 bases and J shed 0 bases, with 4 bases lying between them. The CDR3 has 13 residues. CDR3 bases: TGTGCCAGCTCACCAGTAATGAACACTGAAGCTTTCTTT. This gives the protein CASSPVMNTEAFF.

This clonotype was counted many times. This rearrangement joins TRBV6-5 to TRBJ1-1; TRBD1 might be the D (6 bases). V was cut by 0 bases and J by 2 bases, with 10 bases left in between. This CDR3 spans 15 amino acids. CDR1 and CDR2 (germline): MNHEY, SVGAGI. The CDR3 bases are TGTGCCAGCAGTTACTCGGGACACTTTAACACTGAAGCTTTCTTT. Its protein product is CASSYSGHFNTEAFF.

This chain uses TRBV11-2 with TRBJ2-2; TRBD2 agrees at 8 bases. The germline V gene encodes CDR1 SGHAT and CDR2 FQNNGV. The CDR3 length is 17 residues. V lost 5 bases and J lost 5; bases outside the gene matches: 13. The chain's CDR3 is CASSVPSTSGYTGELFF. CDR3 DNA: TGTGCCAGCAGCGTACCCTCAACTAGCGGCTATACCGGGGAGCTGTTTTTT.

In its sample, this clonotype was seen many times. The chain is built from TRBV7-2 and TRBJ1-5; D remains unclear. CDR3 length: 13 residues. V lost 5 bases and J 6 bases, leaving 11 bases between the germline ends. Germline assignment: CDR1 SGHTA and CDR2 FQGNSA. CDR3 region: CASSPAFSQPQHF. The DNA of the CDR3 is TGTGCCAGCAGCCCAGCCTTTAGTCAGCCCCAGCATTTT.

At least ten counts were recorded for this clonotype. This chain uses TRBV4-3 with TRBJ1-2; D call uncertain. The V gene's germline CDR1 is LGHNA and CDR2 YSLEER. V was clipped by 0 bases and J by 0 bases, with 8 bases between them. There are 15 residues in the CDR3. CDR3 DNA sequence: TGCGCCAGCAGCCAAGATCGGGGAGCTAACTATGGCTACACCTTC. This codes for CASSQDRGANYGYTF.

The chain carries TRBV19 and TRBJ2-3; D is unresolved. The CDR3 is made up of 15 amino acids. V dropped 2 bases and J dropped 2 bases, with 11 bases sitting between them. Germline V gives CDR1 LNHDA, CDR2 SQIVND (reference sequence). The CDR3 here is CASSISPQLTDTQYF. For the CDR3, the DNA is TGTGCCAGTAGTATATCCCCACAGCTCACAGATACGCAGTATTTT.

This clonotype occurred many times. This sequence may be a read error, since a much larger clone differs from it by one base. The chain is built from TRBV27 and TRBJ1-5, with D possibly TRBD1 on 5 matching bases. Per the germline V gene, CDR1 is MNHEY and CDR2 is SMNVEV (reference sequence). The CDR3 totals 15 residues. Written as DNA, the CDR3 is TGTGTCAGCAGTCCGCGAACCAGGGTGGGTCAGCCCCAGCATTTT. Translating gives CVSSPRTRVGQPQHF.